Presented here are 10 T cell receptor beta chains from one specimen sequenced in a study of T cell responses to AZD1222 COVID-19 vaccine (dated by TCRdb to 2020 to 2022). Library preparation employed the immunoSEQ multiplex PCR assay. The source is immuneACCESS, and TCRdb retained only in-frame sequences with V and J called. Part of the clones is not carried over; for the studies checked, unresolved V genes explain less than half of this, and the remainder is unexplained. Present in this sample are 90,000 to 140,000 clones, roughly 88% of which were seen just once. The ten most abundant clones make up roughly 2.6% of the sample. The sample's time point label is to be understood as: baseline before first vaccination. Sequences were derived from peripheral blood, sampled on day 0 of AZD1222 vaccination. These receptors were taken from an adult in good health.

This chain links TRBV7-3 with TRBJ1-1; possible D gene TRBD1, 5 bases. CDR1 is SGHTA and CDR2 is FQGTGA in the germline V gene. This CDR3 region has 13 residues. Trimming removed 8 bases at V and 0 bases at J, with 10 bases between. For the CDR3, the DNA is TGTGCCAGCGGGACTATGATGAACACTGAAGCTTTCTTT. Its translation: CASGTMMNTEAFF.

The chain combines TRBV27 with TRBJ1-1; D unresolved. V lost 6 bases, J lost 5 bases, and 19 bases lay in between. Per the germline V gene, CDR1 is MNHEY and CDR2 is SMNVEV (reference sequence). This CDR3 comprises 15 residues. The CDR3 DNA reads TGTGCCAGCAGCCGTCCGGGAGAGCCGGGTACTGAAGCTTTCTTT. Translated, it gives CASSRPGEPGTEAFF.

The chain uses TRBV5-4 and TRBJ2-3, with a tentative D call TRBD2 (6 bases). Germline CDR1 and CDR2: SGHNT and YYREEE (reference sequence). The CDR3 is 15 amino acids. V was cut by 3 bases and J by 9 bases, with 20 bases left in between. The CDR3 bases are TGTGCCAGCAGCTCCCCGGGGGTAGTCGAAGGCACGCAGTATTTT. Translated: CASSSPGVVEGTQYF.

The rearrangement joins TRBV11-2 to TRBJ1-4; D call uncertain. The CDR3 covers 18 residues. Per germline, CDR1 SGHAT and CDR2 FQNNGV. The V end lost 2 bases, the J end lost 2 bases, and 18 bases lay between the germline ends. CDR3 loop: CASSLLYVGYDTNEKLFF. The CDR3 coding sequence is TGTGCCAGCAGCTTACTGTATGTAGGGTATGACACTAATGAAAAACTGTTTTTT.

This chain joins TRBV12-3 or TRBV12-4 and TRBJ1-2, with 10 bases fitting TRBD1. V trimming: 4 bases; J trimming: 9 bases; junction bases outside the gene matches: 5. The CDR3 is 13 amino acids. CDR3 in amino acids: CASSWTGGTSYTF. CDR3 sequence (DNA): TGTGCCAGCAGTTGGACAGGGGGGACAAGCTACACCTTC.

The CDR3 coding sequence is TGTGCCAGCAGTGAAGGCGGGTTGGTTTCCACAGATACGCAGTATTTT. It encodes CASSEGGLVSTDTQYF. The chain couples TRBV2 to TRBJ2-3, with a possible D match to TRBD2 (5 bases). Germline loops: CDR1 SNHLY, CDR2 FYNNEI. CDR3 length: 16 residues. V was shortened by 1 base and J by 2 bases, with 13 bases between the two germline ends.

This sequence joins TRBV19 and TRBJ2-1, with 7 bases matching TRBD2. Germline CDR1 and CDR2: LNHDA and SQIVND (reference sequence). The ends lost 1 base at V and 1 base at J; junction bases unmatched: 1. This CDR3 region has 15 residues. The CDR3 spells CASSIGTRSYNEQFF. The DNA of the CDR3 is TGTGCCAGTAGTATAGGGACTAGGTCCTACAATGAGCAGTTCTTC.

The chain recombines TRBV10-2 with TRBJ2-7; 7 nucleotides agree with TRBD1. With 4 bases clipped from V and 1 base from J, the junction kept 7 bases outside the gene matches. There are 15 residues in the CDR3. Germline CDR1 is WSHSY and CDR2 is SAAADI. CDR3 loop: CASSVRPGQSYEQYF. The CDR3 DNA sequence: TGCGCCAGCAGTGTTAGACCGGGACAGTCCTACGAGCAGTACTTC.

The chain is built from TRBV7-2 and TRBJ2-3, with 7 positions matching TRBD2. CDR1 is SGHTA and CDR2 is FQGNSA in the germline V gene. The CDR3 covers 17 residues. J was trimmed by 1 base and V by 5 bases; bases with no gene match: 12. CDR3 nucleotides: TGTGCCAGCAGCCCACTTTGGGGGAGGGCCGGCACAGATACGCAGTATTTT. Encoded protein: CASSPLWGRAGTDTQYF.

The gene calls are TRBV4-3 and TRBJ2-5, with TRBD2 as a possible D gene (6 bases). This CDR3 spans 15 amino acids. V lost 6 bases and J 5 bases, leaving 19 bases between the germline ends. Germline assignment: CDR1 LGHNA and CDR2 YSLEER. The CDR3 is CASRPAVGEVETQYF. CDR3 bases: TGCGCCAGCAGGCCAGCTGTGGGGGAGGTGGAGACCCAGTACTTC.